This passage covers 32 T cell receptor beta chains from one sample sequenced in a study of a mutant IDH1 vaccine in newly diagnosed glioma. Time point in this sample: week 23, last vaccination. Topical imiquimod was applied with each vaccine dose, which held 300 ug of mutant IDH1 20-mer peptide. Their antigens remain unidentified. Repertoires were generated with immunoSEQ multiplex PCR, while TCRdb's copy carries only in-frame clones and drops some. This sample has about 65,000 clones; roughly 85% occur once, and the top ten carry about 4%. Material: PBMCs, obtained from a glioma patient whose treatment included an IDH1 peptide vaccine. The source is a man aged 25 to 40 with glioma.

The sample holds one count of this clone. The V gene is TRBV6-5, the J gene TRBJ2-7; D gene ambiguous. Trimming stripped 5 bases from V and 3 bases from J, with 17 bases between. The CDR3 is 15 residues long. The germline gives CDR1 MNHEY, CDR2 SVGAGI. The CDR3 DNA is TGTGCCAGCAGTAACCCAGGTGGGTGGGTCTACGAGCAGTACTTC. Its translation is CASSNPGGWVYEQYF.

The chain combines TRBV7-9 with TRBJ2-2; TRBD2 agrees at 11 bases. The J segment lost 4 bases and the V segment lost 5 bases, leaving 6 bases of the junction unmatched. Per the germline V gene, CDR1 is SEHNR and CDR2 is FQNEAQ (reference sequence). The CDR3 totals 16 residues. The CDR3 nucleotides are TGTGCCAGCAGCCAGACTAGCGGGGTGAGCACCGGGGAGCTGTTTTTT. This codes for CASSQTSGVSTGELFF.

CDR3 region: CASSLGTGSSEQYF. The DNA for the CDR3 is TGTGCCAGCAGCTTAGGGACAGGGTCCAGCGAGCAGTACTTC. V is TRBV11-3 and J is TRBJ2-7, with TRBD1 matching 8 bases. Germline V gene data show CDR1 as SGHNT and CDR2 as YENEEA. The J segment lost 6 bases and the V segment lost 1 base, leaving 5 bases of the junction unmatched. The CDR3 totals 14 residues.

As regards this clone: Sequence at one end of the junction differs from germline and may be a read error. This sequence joins TRBV7-2 and TRBJ2-5; 9 bases are a match to TRBD2. There are 15 residues in the CDR3. Germline CDR1 and CDR2: SGHTA and FQGNSA. The CDR3 DNA sequence: TGTGCCCGCAGCCGCGGGGGGGCAGGGCAAGAGACCCAGTACTTC. It is translated as CARSRGGAGQETQYF.

This chain uses TRBV6-5 with TRBJ2-1, with TRBD2 identical over 7 bases. Germline loops: CDR1 MNHEY, CDR2 SVGAGI. This CDR3 has 15 residues. Trimming cost V 6 bases and J 2 bases; bases outside gene matches: 7. The CDR3 region is CASSWTRATYNEQFF. The CDR3 nucleotides read TGTGCCAGCAGCTGGACTAGAGCTACCTACAATGAGCAGTTCTTC.

The genes are TRBV19 and TRBJ1-5, with TRBD1 as a possible D gene (6 bases). The CDR3 consists of 12 residues. Trimming removed 3 bases from V and 11 bases from J, with 11 bases in between. CDR1 and CDR2 (germline): LNHDA, SQIVND (reference sequence). CDR3: CASSIQRGSQHF. DNA for the CDR3: TGTGCCAGTAGTATCCAAAGGGGGTCCCAGCATTTT.

This rearrangement joins TRBV4-1 to TRBJ2-7; unclear D gene. The V end lost 0 bases, the J end lost 1 base, and 10 bases lay between the germline ends. In germline, CDR1 is MGHRA, CDR2 YSYEKL. The CDR3 consists of 15 residues. CDR3 in amino acids: CASSQDWRQSYEQYF. The CDR3 bases are TGCGCCAGCAGCCAAGATTGGCGGCAATCCTACGAGCAGTACTTC.

The gene calls are TRBV5-1 and TRBJ2-7, with TRBD1 identical over 8 bases. Germline values: CDR1 SGHRS, CDR2 YFSETQ. The CDR3 contains 14 residues. The junction had 9 bases not matched to a gene; V was cut back by 7 bases and J by 3 bases. In DNA, the CDR3 is TGCGCCAGCTGGGACAGGAATTACGGCTACGAGCAGTACTTC. Translated: CASWDRNYGYEQYF.

The rearrangement links TRBV25-1 to TRBJ2-7, with D maybe TRBD1 (6 bases). Per the germline V gene, CDR1 is MGHDK and CDR2 is SYGVNS. The V and J ends lost 2 bases and 2 bases respectively, with 13 bases between them. The CDR3 sequence is 15 residues long. For the CDR3, the DNA is TGTGCCAGCAGTGAAGGGGGCAGGGCAACCTACGAGCAGTACTTC. It encodes CASSEGGRATYEQYF.

This clone was picked up a small number of times. The rearrangement links TRBV2 to TRBJ1-5; TRBD1 is a possible D gene (6 bases). V gave up 8 bases and J gave up 2 bases, with 13 bases separating them. This CDR3 region has 14 residues. CDR1 and CDR2 (germline): SNHLY, FYNNEI. The chain's CDR3 is CASGRGRGNQPQHF. CDR3 in DNA: TGTGCCAGCGGCAGGGGCCGTGGCAATCAGCCCCAGCATTTT.

In this sample, this clone turned up a few times. The chain carries TRBV4-2 and TRBJ1-6, with D possibly matching TRBD1 (6 bases). Germline V gene data show CDR1 as LGHNA and CDR2 as YNFKEQ. Trimming took off 0 bases at V and 7 bases at J, with 16 bases between the two ends. There are 17 residues in the CDR3. The DNA for the CDR3 is TGTGCCAGCAGCCAAGATCTTTACAGGGCCAACAATTCACCCCTCCACTTT. Translated: CASSQDLYRANNSPLHF.

Written as DNA, the CDR3 is TGTGCCAGCAGCTTGACAAAATCCTACGAGCAGTACTTC. Its protein is CASSLTKSYEQYF. This chain uses TRBV5-4 with TRBJ2-7; no definite D call. This CDR3 comprises 13 residues. CDR1 SGHNT and CDR2 YYREEE come from the germline V gene (reference sequence). The germline V and J ends were trimmed by 1 base and 1 base, with 6 bases remaining between them.

This clone was recorded once. The chain links TRBV9 to TRBJ1-3, with TRBD1 matching over 8 bases. This CDR3 is 16 amino acids long. Germline CDR1 SGDLS, CDR2 YYNGEE. V shed 0 bases and J 3 bases; nucleotides not matched to a gene: 5. The CDR3 here is CASSVGDRGGGNTIYF. As DNA, the CDR3 is TGTGCCAGCAGCGTAGGAGACAGGGGCGGTGGAAACACCATATATTTT.

A single count supports this clone. J is TRBJ1-5 and V is TRBV2, with 7 positions matching TRBD1. CDR3 length equals 14 residues. Trimming at V came to 4 bases and at J to 5 bases, leaving 5 bases not matched to a gene. Germline CDR1 is SNHLY and CDR2 is FYNNEI. The CDR3 reads CASSGTGVYQPQHF. The CDR3 DNA sequence: TGTGCCAGCAGTGGCACAGGGGTTTATCAGCCCCAGCATTTT. Variable domain in full (rest from reference TRBV2 and TRBJ1-5): EPEVTQTPSHQVTQMGQEVILRCVPISNHLYFYWYRQILGQKVEFLVSFYNNEISEKSEIFDDQFSVERPDGSNFTLKIRSTKLEDSAMYFCASSGTGVYQPQHFGDGTRLSIL.

The rearrangement joins TRBV7-8 to TRBJ2-7, with 7 nucleotides matching TRBD1. The germline CDR1 and CDR2 sequences are SGHVS and FQNEAQ. The CDR3 sequence is 15 residues long. V shed 4 bases, J shed 0 bases, and the junction held 6 bases outside the gene matches. This CDR3 reads CASSSHRDSSYEQYF. The CDR3 DNA sequence: TGTGCCAGCAGCTCACACAGGGACAGCTCCTACGAGCAGTACTTC.

This sequence joins TRBV28 and TRBJ1-5; tentatively, D is TRBD1 (6 bases). This CDR3 contains 18 residues. V was shortened by 6 bases and J by 0 bases, with 21 bases between the two germline ends. CDR1 is MDHEN and CDR2 is SYDVKM in the germline V gene. CDR3: CASRETGTYVYSNQPQHF. CDR3 bases: TGTGCCAGCAGGGAAACCGGGACATATGTCTATAGCAATCAGCCCCAGCATTTT.

This sequence joins TRBV13 and TRBJ2-1; 9 bases fit TRBD2. CDR3 length: 15 residues. V shed 3 bases, J shed 7 bases, and the junction held 7 bases outside the gene matches. In germline, CDR1 is PRHDT, CDR2 FYEKMQ (reference sequence). This CDR3 is CASSFSGGGGNEQFF. CDR3 DNA: TGTGCCAGCAGCTTTAGCGGGGGAGGCGGGAATGAGCAGTTCTTC.

The chain is built from TRBV10-3 and TRBJ1-5, with a weak D call TRBD1 (6 bases). Trimming took 6 bases from V and 5 from J, leaving 11 bases between them. The CDR3 length is 13 residues. Germline V gene data show CDR1 as ENHRY and CDR2 as SYGVKD. CDR3 sequence: CAISQGKDQPQHF. The CDR3 DNA follows: TGTGCCATCAGCCAGGGGAAGGATCAGCCCCAGCATTTT.

The J gene is TRBJ1-1, the V gene TRBV12-5; TRBD1 matches 7 bases. The ends lost 5 bases at V and 1 base at J; junction bases unmatched: 13. CDR1 is LGHNT, CDR2 FRNRAP, per germline. The CDR3 spans 17 residues. The CDR3 DNA is TGTGCTAGTGGTCTTACCTTTACAGGGGCCGGGAACACTGAAGCTTTCTTT. As protein: CASGLTFTGAGNTEAFF.

About this clone itself: The same CDR3 arises from other DNA sequences in this sample as well. V gene TRBV5-8 combines with J gene TRBJ1-5, with 9 bases aligning to TRBD1. CDR1 is SGHTS, CDR2 YDEGEE, per germline. Germline trimming cut 2 bases from V and 1 base from J; bases unmatched to any gene: 10. CDR3 size: 18 residues. DNA for the CDR3: TGTGCCAGCAGCTTACAAAAGACAGGGGGAAGAAGCAATCAGCCCCAGCATTTT. Encoded protein: CASSLQKTGGRSNQPQHF.

This clone was seen more than once but under ten times. The chain couples TRBV9 to TRBJ1-1; D not certain. The V end lost 0 bases, the J end lost 1 base, and 7 bases lay between the germline ends. Looked up from germline, CDR1 is SGDLS and CDR2 is YYNGEE. The CDR3 totals 14 residues. The CDR3 DNA reads TGTGCCAGCAGCGTAGATCCCCAGAACACTGAAGCTTTCTTT. Translation: CASSVDPQNTEAFF.

The chain combines TRBV21-1 with TRBJ2-1; TRBD2 reflects the table's D call only, with no check against the DNA. TRBV21-1 is termed a pseudogene. CDR3 length: 16 residues. CDR3 bases: TGTGCCAGCAGCAAAGGGGGAGGAAGGGACGACAATGAGCAGTTCTTC. Protein: CASSKGGGRDDNEQFF.

This rearrangement joins TRBV7-9 to TRBJ2-5, with D perhaps being TRBD1 or TRBD2 (5 bases each). The germline V gene encodes CDR1 SEHNR and CDR2 FQNEAQ (reference sequence). The CDR3 is 16 amino acids. V lost 1 base, J lost 2 bases, and 14 bases lay in between. The CDR3 here is CASSLGGNGPQETQYF. In nucleotides, the CDR3 is TGTGCCAGCAGCTTAGGGGGGAACGGTCCTCAAGAGACCCAGTACTTC.

V usage is TRBV7-2 and J usage is TRBJ2-5; 8 positions match TRBD1. The last part of the DNA fits TRBJ2-7 better; the J call may be wrong. This CDR3 comprises 14 residues. The germline V gene has CDR1 SGHTA and CDR2 FQGNSA. CDR3 residues: CASSLGQGFYEQYF. CDR3 coding DNA: TGTGCCAGCAGCTTAGGACAGGGGTTCTACGAGCAGTACTTC.

The chain is built from TRBV9 and TRBJ2-2; D is unresolved. The CDR3 has 13 residues. The germline V gene has CDR1 SGDLS and CDR2 YYNGEE. Trimming cost V 0 bases and J 4 bases, with 4 bases left between them. The CDR3 loop is CASSVDVTGELFF. DNA of the CDR3: TGTGCCAGCAGCGTAGACGTCACCGGGGAGCTGTTTTTT.

The chain employs TRBV4-2 and TRBJ2-5; TRBD2 aligns across 15 bases. CDR1 LGHNA and CDR2 YNFKEQ come from the germline V gene. Trimming removed 0 bases from V and 2 bases from J; junction bases left unmatched: 1. The CDR3 sequence is 17 residues long. CDR3 region: CASSQDGTSGGQETQYF. The DNA for the CDR3 is TGTGCCAGCAGCCAAGATGGGACTAGCGGGGGGCAAGAGACCCAGTACTTC.

For the CDR3, the DNA is TGTGCCATCAGTGAGACGGCCATTCAAGAGACCCAGTACTTC. Translating gives CAISETAIQETQYF. This chain connects TRBV10-3 to TRBJ2-5; D is ambiguous. Germline values: CDR1 ENHRY, CDR2 SYGVKD. Trimming cost V 2 bases and J 2 bases, with 9 bases left between them. CDR3 length: 14 amino acids.

V gene TRBV4-1 combines with J gene TRBJ2-7, with TRBD2 identical over 7 bases. Trimming took 1 base from V and 7 from J; bases not matched to a gene: 19. Germline V gene lookup returns CDR1 MGHRA and CDR2 YSYEKL. This CDR3 comprises 18 residues. In DNA form, the CDR3 reads TGCGCCAGCAGCCAAGCCTCCCCCGGGACTAACCCTAGGGGTGAGCAGTACTTC. This gives the protein CASSQASPGTNPRGEQYF.

The chain employs TRBV19 and TRBJ2-7; D may match TRBD1 or TRBD2 (6 bases each). The V end lost 1 base, the J end lost 3 bases, and 10 bases lay between the germline ends. The germline CDR1 and CDR2 sequences are LNHDA and SQIVND (reference sequence). This CDR3 is built from 14 residues. DNA for the CDR3: TGTGCCAGTAGTATAGGGGGGGCTGTCTACGAGCAGTACTTC. Protein product: CASSIGGAVYEQYF.

The V and J genes are TRBV7-6 and TRBJ2-1; TRBD2 agrees at 10 bases. The CDR3 has 16 amino acids. V shed 4 bases, J shed 3 bases, and the junction held 6 bases outside the gene matches. Germline assignment: CDR1 SGHVS and CDR2 FNYEAQ. This chain's CDR3 is CASSWEVAGGYNEQFF. The CDR3 DNA is TGTGCCAGCAGCTGGGAGGTAGCGGGGGGCTACAATGAGCAGTTCTTC.

This clone occurred once. CDR3: CASSLTGQPQHF. The CDR3 region has the DNA TGTGCCAGCAGTTTAACTGGACAGCCCCAGCATTTT. The chain has TRBV28 and TRBJ1-5; unclear D gene. CDR1 is MDHEN, CDR2 SYDVKM, per germline. The length of the CDR3 is 12 residues. The germline V and J ends were trimmed by 2 bases and 7 bases, with 6 bases remaining between them. Using reference TRBV28 and TRBJ1-5 for the parts outside the CDR3, the full variable domain is DVKVTQSSRYLVKRTGEKVFLECVQDMDHENMFWYRQDPGLGLRLIYFSYDVKMKEKGDIPEGYSVSREKKERFSLILESASTNQTSMYLCASSLTGQPQHFGDGTRLSIL.

V is TRBV7-9 and J is TRBJ2-5, with D possibly being TRBD1 (6 bases). V was cut by 5 bases and J by 11 bases, with 18 bases left in between. Germline CDR1 reads SEHNR; CDR2 reads FQNEAQ (reference sequence). There are 13 residues in the CDR3. The CDR3 region has the DNA TGTGCCAGCAGCCCCGGGACATCATGGGAGCAGTACTTC. Encoded protein: CASSPGTSWEQYF.